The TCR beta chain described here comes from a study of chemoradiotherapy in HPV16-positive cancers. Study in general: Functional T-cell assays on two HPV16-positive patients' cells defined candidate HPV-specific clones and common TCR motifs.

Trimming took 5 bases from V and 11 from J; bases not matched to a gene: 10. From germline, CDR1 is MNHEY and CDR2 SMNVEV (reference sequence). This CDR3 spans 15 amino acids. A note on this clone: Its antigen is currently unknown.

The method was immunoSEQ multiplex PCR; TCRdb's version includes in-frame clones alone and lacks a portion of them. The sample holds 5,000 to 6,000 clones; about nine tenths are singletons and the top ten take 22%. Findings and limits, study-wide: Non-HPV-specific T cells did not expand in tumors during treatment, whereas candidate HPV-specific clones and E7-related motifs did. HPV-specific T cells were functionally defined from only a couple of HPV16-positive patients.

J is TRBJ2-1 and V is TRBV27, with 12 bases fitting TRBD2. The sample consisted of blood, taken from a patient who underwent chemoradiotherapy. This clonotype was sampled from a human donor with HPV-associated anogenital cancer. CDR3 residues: CASSPKTSGRAQQFF. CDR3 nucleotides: TGTGCCAGCAGTCCAAAGACTAGCGGGAGAGCTCAGCAGTTCTTC.